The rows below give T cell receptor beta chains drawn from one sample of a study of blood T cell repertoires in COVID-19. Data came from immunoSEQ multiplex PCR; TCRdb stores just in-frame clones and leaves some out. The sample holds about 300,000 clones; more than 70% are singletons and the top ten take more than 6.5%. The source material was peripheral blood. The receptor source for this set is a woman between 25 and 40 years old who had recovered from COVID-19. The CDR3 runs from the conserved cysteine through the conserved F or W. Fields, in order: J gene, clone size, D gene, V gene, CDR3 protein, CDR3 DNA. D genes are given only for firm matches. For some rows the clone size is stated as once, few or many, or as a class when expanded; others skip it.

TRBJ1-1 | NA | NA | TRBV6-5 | CASSYLEGTTEAFF | TGTGCCAGCAGTTACTTGGAGGGAACAACTGAAGCTTTCTTT
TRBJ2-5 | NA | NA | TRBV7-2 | CASSSGPAETQYF | TGTGCCAGCAGCTCAGGGCCCGCGGAGACCCAGTACTTC
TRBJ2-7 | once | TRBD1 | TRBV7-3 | CASSLKRTGPSYEQYF | TGTGCCAGCAGCTTAAAGCGGACAGGGCCCTCCTACGAGCAGTACTTC
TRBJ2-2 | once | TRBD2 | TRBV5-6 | CASRLTDGRGTGELFF | TGTGCCAGCAGACTAACTGATGGGCGGGGGACGGGGGAGCTGTTTTTT
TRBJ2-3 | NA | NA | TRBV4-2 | CASSQGDTDTQYF | TGTGCCAGCAGCCAAGGCGACACAGATACGCAGTATTTT
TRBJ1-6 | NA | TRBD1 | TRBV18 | CASSRSTGNSPLHF | TGTGCCAGCTCCCGCTCGACAGGGAATTCACCCCTCCACTTT
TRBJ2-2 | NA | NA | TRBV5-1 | CASSGAPRETGELFF | TGCGCCAGCAGCGGAGCCCCGCGGGAAACCGGGGAGCTGTTTTTT
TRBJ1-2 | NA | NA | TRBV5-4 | CASSLEAGSGYTF | TGTGCCAGCAGCTTGGAAGCGGGGTCTGGCTACACCTTC
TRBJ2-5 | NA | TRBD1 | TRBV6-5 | CASQGDRETQYF | TGTGCCAGCCAGGGGGACCGGGAGACCCAGTACTTC
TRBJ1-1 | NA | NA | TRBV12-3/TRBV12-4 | CASSGGGTEAFF | TGTGCCAGCAGTGGGGGCGGCACTGAAGCTTTCTTT
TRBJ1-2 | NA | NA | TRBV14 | CASSQYRVNYGYTF | TGTGCCAGCAGCCAGTACAGGGTTAACTATGGCTACACCTTC
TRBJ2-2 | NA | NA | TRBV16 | CASSHGSTGELFF | TGTGCCAGCAGCCATGGGAGCACCGGGGAGCTGTTTTTT
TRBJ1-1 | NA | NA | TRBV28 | CASSFRTPGAFF | TGTGCCAGCAGCTTTAGGACACCCGGAGCTTTCTTT
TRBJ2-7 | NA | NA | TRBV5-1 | CASRIGLGASEQYF | TGCGCCAGCAGGATTGGACTGGGGGCTAGCGAGCAGTACTTC
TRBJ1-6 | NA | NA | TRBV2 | CASSERGTGSYNSPLHF | TGTGCCAGCAGTGAAAGGGGGACGGGCTCCTATAATTCACCCCTCCACTTT
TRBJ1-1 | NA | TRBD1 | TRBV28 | CASSLSSGGPTEAFF | TGTGCCAGCAGTTTATCCTCAGGGGGCCCCACTGAAGCTTTCTTT
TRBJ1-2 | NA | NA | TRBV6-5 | CASSSSGGSNYGYTF | TGTGCCAGCAGTTCTAGCGGGGGCTCGAACTATGGCTACACCTTC
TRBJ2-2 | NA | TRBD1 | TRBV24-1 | CATSGQGATGELFF | TGTGCCACCAGTGGACAGGGGGCTACCGGGGAGCTGTTTTTT
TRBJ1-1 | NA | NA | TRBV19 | CASSMGGLNTEAFF | TGTGCCAGTAGTATGGGGGGTTTGAACACTGAAGCTTTCTTT
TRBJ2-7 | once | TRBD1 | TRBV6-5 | CASLGQGRSYEQYF | TGTGCCAGCCTGGGACAGGGAAGGTCCTACGAGCAGTACTTC
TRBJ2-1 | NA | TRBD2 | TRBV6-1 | CASSEQGSGGANEQFF | TGTGCCAGCAGTGAACAAGGGAGCGGGGGGGCTAATGAGCAGTTCTTC
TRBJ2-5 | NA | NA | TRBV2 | CASSGSLGETQYF | TGTGCCAGCAGTGGGTCCCTCGGGGAGACCCAGTACTTC
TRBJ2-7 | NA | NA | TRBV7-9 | CASSLQGGEQYF | TGTGCCAGCAGCTTACAGGGGGGCGAGCAGTACTTC
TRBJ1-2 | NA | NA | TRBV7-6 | CASSSGFQDLGGYTF | TGTGCCAGCAGCTCGGGGTTCCAGGACCTCGGGGGCTACACCTTC
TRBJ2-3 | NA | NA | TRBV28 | CAITRRVDTDTQYF | TGTGCCATCACCCGTCGGGTCGACACAGATACGCAGTATTTT
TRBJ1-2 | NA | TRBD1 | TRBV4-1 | CASSRQDRGYGYTF | TGCGCCAGCAGCCGCCAAGACAGGGGGTATGGCTACACCTTC
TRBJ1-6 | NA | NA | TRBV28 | CASSFGAENSPLHF | TGTGCCAGCAGTTTTGGGGCGGAGAATTCACCCCTCCACTTT
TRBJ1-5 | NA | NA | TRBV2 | CASSEWRDGQPQHF | TGTGCCAGCAGTGAGTGGAGGGACGGGCAGCCCCAGCATTTT
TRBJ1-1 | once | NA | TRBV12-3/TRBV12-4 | CASSFRSGTQAFF | TGTGCCAGCAGTTTCCGATCCGGGACACAAGCTTTCTTT
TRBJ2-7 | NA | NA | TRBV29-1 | CSVADSSYEQYF | TGCAGCGTAGCGGACAGCTCCTACGAGCAGTACTTC
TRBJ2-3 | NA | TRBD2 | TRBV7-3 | CASSLTSGGSDTQYF | TGTGCCAGCAGCCTGACTAGCGGGGGTAGCGATACGCAGTATTTT
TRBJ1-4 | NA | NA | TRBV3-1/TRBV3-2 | CASSRTDQEKLFF | TGTGCCAGCAGCCGGACTGATCAGGAAAAACTGTTTTTT
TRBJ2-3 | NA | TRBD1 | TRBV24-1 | CATSDLQGDTDTQYF | TGTGCCACCAGTGATTTGCAGGGGGACACAGATACGCAGTATTTT
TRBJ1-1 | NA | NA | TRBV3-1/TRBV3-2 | CASSQESWLLPNTEAFF | TGTGCCAGCAGCCAAGAGTCGTGGCTCTTACCGAACACTGAAGCTTTCTTT
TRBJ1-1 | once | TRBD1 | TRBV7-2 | CASSLVTGGNTEAFF | TGTGCCAGCAGCTTAGTGACAGGGGGCAACACTGAAGCTTTCTTT
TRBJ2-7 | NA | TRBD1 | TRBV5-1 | CASSLGATGTGGDEQYF | TGCGCCAGCAGCTTGGGGGCCACCGGGACAGGGGGTGACGAGCAGTACTTC
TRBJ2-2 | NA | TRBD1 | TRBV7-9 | CASSLGQGRTGELFF | TGTGCCAGCAGCTTAGGACAGGGGAGGACCGGGGAGCTGTTTTTT
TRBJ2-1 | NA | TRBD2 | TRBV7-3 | CASSLTAGGINEQFF | TGTGCCAGCAGCTTAACAGCGGGGGGGATAAATGAGCAGTTCTTC
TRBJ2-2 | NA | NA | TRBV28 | CATKTRGTGELFF | TGTGCCACCAAGACCAGGGGCACCGGGGAGCTGTTTTTT
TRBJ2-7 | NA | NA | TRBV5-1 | CASSLAGLQGSPYEQYF | TGCGCCAGCAGCTTGGCCGGTCTGCAGGGAAGCCCCTACGAGCAGTACTTC
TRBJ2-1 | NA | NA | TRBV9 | CASRVTVAEQFF | TGTGCCAGCCGAGTCACCGTCGCCGAGCAGTTCTTC